This T cell receptor beta chain was recorded in a study of neurological immune-mediated disorders. The making of cDNA relied on 5'RACE with 10-nucleotide random UMIs. Via MiXCR, TCRdb re-called the 5' RACE reads, giving one row per CDR3 protein. Among 55,000 to 70,000 distinct CDR3 sequences, roughly 3.9% were seen once, and the ten largest hold around 1.3%. A remark on this clonotype: It may be a read error: a sequence one base away is much more abundant.

Trimming took 5 bases from V and 3 from J, leaving 14 bases between them. The CDR3 has 14 residues. Germline V gene sequence: CDR1 MNHEY, CDR2 SMNVEV (reference sequence). What was sequenced was PBMCs. The chain combines TRBV27 with TRBJ2-7, with D possibly being TRBD2 (6 bases). This clonotype was sampled from a man younger than 45 with multiple sclerosis. The CDR3 region is CASSPRESYYEQYF. CDR3 bases: TGTGCCAGCAGTCCGCGGGAAAGTTACTACGAGCAGTACTTC.